These 20 T cell receptor beta chains were sequenced from one sample in a study of blood T cell repertoires in COVID-19. The table came from immunoSEQ multiplex PCR; TCRdb's copy has only in-frame clones and leaves some out. Altogether 400,000 to 550,000 clones are present, nearly 90% being singletons, with the ten largest covering roughly 1.8%. Sequencing was done on a sample of PBMCs or T cells enriched from blood (not recorded which). The receptors derive from a woman aged 18-35 years with acute COVID-19.

The V gene is TRBV6-5, the J gene TRBJ1-1; no reliable D call. The CDR3 loop spans 13 amino acids. Deletions cut 6 bases from V and 1 base from J, with 9 bases between. The germline V gene has CDR1 MNHEY and CDR2 SVGAGI. CDR3 loop: CASSSQENTEAFF. DNA for the CDR3: TGTGCCAGCAGCTCCCAGGAGAACACTGAAGCTTTCTTT.

Regarding this clone: This same CDR3 is encoded by further DNA sequences in the sample. The J gene is TRBJ1-2, the V gene TRBV25-1; no clear D. Trimming shortened V by 2 bases and J by 4 bases, and 8 bases separated the two germline ends. The CDR3 has 13 amino acids. The germline V gene has CDR1 MGHDK and CDR2 SYGVNS. The CDR3 DNA sequence: TGTGCCAGCAGTGAAGCGGGTGGCTATGGCTACACCTTC. It specifies CASSEAGGYGYTF.

The chain is built from TRBV27 and TRBJ2-5; 12 nucleotides agree with TRBD2. V trimming: 6 bases; J trimming: 1 base; junction bases outside the gene matches: 3. This CDR3 region has 15 residues. Germline lookup yields CDR1 MNHEY and CDR2 SMNVEV (reference sequence). The CDR3 reads CASSWTSGTQETQYF. In nucleotides, the CDR3 is TGTGCCAGCAGCTGGACTAGCGGGACCCAAGAGACCCAGTACTTC.

This rearrangement joins TRBV5-1 to TRBJ2-1; the match to TRBD1 covers 8 bases. With V trimmed by 0 bases and J by 9 bases, 11 bases remained unmatched. Per germline, CDR1 SGHRS and CDR2 YFSETQ. The CDR3 totals 16 residues. This chain's CDR3 is CASSLVLRGQAGEQFF. In nucleotides, the CDR3 is TGCGCCAGCAGCTTGGTCCTCAGGGGGCAGGCAGGTGAGCAGTTCTTC. The complete variable domain, with remaining parts taken from reference TRBV5-1 and TRBJ2-1, reads KAGVTQTPRYLIKTRGQQVTLSCSPISGHRSVSWYQQTPGQGLQFLFEYFSETQRNKGNFPGRFSGRQFSNSRSEMNVSTLELGDSALYLCASSLVLRGQAGEQFFGPGTRLTVL.

This sequence joins TRBV7-2 and TRBJ1-1; D not certain. This CDR3 has 11 residues. Germline V lookup: CDR1 SGHTA, CDR2 FQGNSA. V was pared by 6 bases and J by 7 bases, with 9 bases between. The CDR3, as DNA: TGTGCCAGCAGTCTATCAGGTGAAGCTTTCTTT. Its protein is CASSLSGEAFF. The variable domain in full, with the rest retrieved from reference TRBV7-2 and TRBJ1-1, is GAGVSQSPSNKVTEKGKDVELRCDPISGHTALYWYRQSLGQGLEFLIYFQGNSAPDKSGLPSDRFSAERTGGSVSTLTIQRTQQEDSAVYLCASSLSGEAFFGQGTRLTVV.

The V gene is TRBV7-3, the J gene TRBJ1-2; tentatively, D is TRBD1 (5 bases). Trimming took 2 bases from V and 0 from J, leaving 7 bases between them. Germline CDR1 reads SGHTA; CDR2 reads FQGTGA. The CDR3 covers 14 residues. CDR3 sequence reads: CASSLWGANYGYTF. The CDR3 nucleotides are TGTGCCAGCAGCTTATGGGGGGCTAACTATGGCTACACCTTC.

The V and J genes are TRBV29-1 and TRBJ2-5, with D possibly being TRBD2 (5 bases). V dropped 7 bases and J dropped 5 bases, with 20 bases sitting between them. CDR3 length: 14 residues. CDR1 is SQVTM, CDR2 ANQGSEA, per germline. As DNA, the CDR3 is TGCAGCGCCCCGGGGTCCTTGGGCGGGGAGACCCAGTACTTC. Amino acid sequence: CSAPGSLGGETQYF.

The gene calls are TRBV3-1 (or the pseudogene TRBV3-2) and TRBJ1-4; D remains unclear. Germline lookup yields CDR1 LGHDT and CDR2 YNNKEL (reference sequence). The length of the CDR3 is 16 residues. Trimming took off 4 bases at V and 5 bases at J, with 17 bases between the two ends. This CDR3 reads CASSLEPGSRNEKLFF. For the CDR3, the DNA is TGTGCCAGCAGCCTTGAGCCGGGAAGTCGGAATGAAAAACTGTTTTTT.

V and J are TRBV29-1 and TRBJ1-5; TRBD1 aligns across 9 bases. V was pared by 4 bases and J by 6 bases, with 7 bases of the junction left unmatched. Germline CDR1 SQVTM, CDR2 ANQGSEA. The CDR3 extends over 14 amino acids. CDR3 residues: CSVVGDREGQPQHF. DNA of the CDR3: TGCAGCGTTGTTGGGGACAGGGAAGGTCAGCCCCAGCATTTT.

The chain uses TRBV2 and TRBJ1-3; D possibly corresponds to TRBD1 (6 bases). The CDR3 totals 15 residues. The germline gives CDR1 SNHLY, CDR2 FYNNEI. Trimming took off 6 bases at V and 0 bases at J, with 12 bases between the two ends. The CDR3 DNA is TGTGCCAGCAGAAACGACAGGAACTCTGGAAACACCATATATTTT. This translates into CASRNDRNSGNTIYF.

V usage is TRBV25-1 and J usage is TRBJ1-4; TRBD1 agrees at 7 bases. V dropped 3 bases and J dropped 4; count of bases not matched to a gene: 11. This CDR3 is 17 amino acids long. Germline CDR1 and CDR2: MGHDK and SYGVNS. CDR3 sequence (DNA): TGTGCCAGCAGTGATGGAAAGAAGGGGGCACTTAATGAAAAACTGTTTTTT. It translates to CASSDGKKGALNEKLFF.

This clone has a handful of counts. The V and J genes are TRBV3-1 (or the pseudogene TRBV3-2) and TRBJ1-2, with D perhaps matching TRBD1 (6 bases). In germline, CDR1 is LGHDT, CDR2 YNNKEL (reference sequence). Deletions cut 0 bases from V and 8 bases from J, with 13 bases between. The CDR3 consists of 14 residues. The CDR3 reads CASSQDHRAEGYTF. In nucleotides, the CDR3 is TGTGCCAGCAGCCAAGACCACAGGGCGGAAGGCTACACCTTC.

This clone showed up just once. V usage is TRBV5-1 and J usage is TRBJ2-5; 11 bases map to TRBD2. After removal of 0 bases from V and 1 base from J, the junction contained 2 bases not matched to a gene. Germline CDR1 SGHRS, CDR2 YFSETQ. The CDR3 has 16 residues. Here the CDR3 reads CASSLASGRPQETQYF. The CDR3 DNA sequence: TGCGCCAGCAGCTTGGCTAGCGGGAGGCCCCAAGAGACCCAGTACTTC.

The chain couples TRBV6-2 or TRBV6-3 to TRBJ2-7; TRBD1 might be the D (6 bases). From germline, CDR1 is MNHEY and CDR2 SVGEGT. This CDR3 region has 15 residues. With 2 bases removed from V and 0 bases from J, the gap between germline ends came to 11 bases. This CDR3 reads CASSYMGTTSYEQYF. The CDR3 nucleotides are TGTGCCAGCAGTTACATGGGGACAACCTCCTACGAGCAGTACTTC.

V gene TRBV29-1 combines with J gene TRBJ1-1; the match to TRBD1 covers 8 bases. Germline trimming cut 7 bases from V and 5 bases from J; bases unmatched to any gene: 9. The germline V gene encodes CDR1 SQVTM and CDR2 ANQGSEA. The CDR3 totals 13 residues. DNA of the CDR3: TGCAGCGCCCGACGGACAGGGAAGACTGAAGCTTTCTTT. Translated: CSARRTGKTEAFF.

DNA of the CDR3: TGTGCCAGCAGCCCGGACAGCACAAATCAGCCCCAGCATTTT. Its protein is CASSPDSTNQPQHF. The genes are TRBV7-2 and TRBJ1-5; TRBD1 might be the D (6 bases). The germline gives CDR1 SGHTA, CDR2 FQGNSA. V shed 5 bases and J shed 4 bases, with 12 bases lying between them. This CDR3 contains 14 residues.

The table lists this clone with a count of one. The chain joins TRBV2 to TRBJ2-1, with 8 bases aligning to TRBD2. The germline CDR1 and CDR2 sequences are SNHLY and FYNNEI. The CDR3 sequence is 13 residues long. Trimming removed 3 bases from V and 9 bases from J; junction bases left unmatched: 4. This CDR3 is CASSEEAGVEQFF. DNA for the CDR3: TGTGCCAGCAGTGAGGAAGCGGGGGTTGAGCAGTTCTTC.

The count of this clone is one. This chain uses TRBV7-2 with TRBJ1-1; 8 nucleotides align to TRBD1. CDR1 and CDR2 (germline): SGHTA, FQGNSA. There are 14 residues in the CDR3. V was pared by 3 bases and J by 5 bases, with 5 bases of the junction left unmatched. CDR3 bases: TGTGCCAGCAGCTTCTGGACAGGGCCTACTGAAGCTTTCTTT. Translating gives CASSFWTGPTEAFF.

The gene calls are TRBV3-1 (or the pseudogene TRBV3-2) and TRBJ2-7; the D is unclear. This CDR3 region has 11 residues. V lost 4 bases and J lost 4, with 5 bases in between. CDR1 is LGHDT, CDR2 YNNKEL, per germline (reference sequence). CDR3 bases: TGTGCCAGCAGCCCCCGTTACGAGCAGTACTTC. It is translated as CASSPRYEQYF.

V usage is TRBV28 and J usage is TRBJ1-2, with D perhaps TRBD1 (6 bases). CDR3 length: 12 residues. V gave up 8 bases and J gave up 10 bases, with 17 bases separating them. In germline, CDR1 is MDHEN, CDR2 SYDVKM. DNA of the CDR3: TGTGCCAGCCGACTCGCAGGGGTCCCCTACACCTTC. Its protein is CASRLAGVPYTF.